This T cell receptor (beta chain) was sequenced for a study of blood T cells in healthy people across ages. Concerning this clonotype itself: The antigen is not known.

Study outcomes and limitations: Among T cells, TCR beta diversity per million cells dropped roughly linearly as age rose. Diversity figures derived from one million T cells were judged to underestimate the true value. Aged donors had fewer naive CD4+ cells and lower diversity than long-lived donors.

The authors ran a second PCR of about 6 to 11 cycles using a sample-barcoded 5' primer and a J-beta primer mix. At least 2.5 million CDR3-containing paired-end reads were obtained per sample. TCRdb independently ran MiXCR on the 5' RACE reads; one entry per CDR3 protein. The sample includes over 1,200,000 distinct CDR3 sequences, approximately 59% of them seen just once. CDR1 is SEHNR, CDR2 FQNEAQ, per germline (reference sequence). The V gene lost 4 bases and the J gene lost 4 bases, with 10 bases spanning the gap. The length of the CDR3 is 13 residues. The TCR sequence derives from a man aged 18 to 30 in good health. The sample taken for sequencing was blood. The chain combines TRBV7-9 with TRBJ2-5; D gene unclear. The CDR3 DNA reads TGTGCCAGCAGCTCATACTACGGAGAGACCCAGTACTTC. Translating gives CASSSYYGETQYF.